Listed below are T cell receptor beta chains from one sample, sequenced in a study of shared clonotypes between healthy human individuals. Method: immunoSEQ multiplex PCR; TCRdb's copy keeps in-frame clones and lacks some. The sample shows around 2.1 million clones, about 94% of them seen only once. Sequencing used naive CD4+ T cells sorted from blood. These receptors all come from a man in his late teens or twenties in good health. Each CDR3 is given with its conserved first and last residue. D genes are given only for firm matches. Size is omitted from some rows. Given values are once, few, many or a class for expanded clones.

TRBJ1-3,-,TRBV5-5,-,TGTGCCAGCAGCCTATCCTGGACCGCGGGAAACACCATATATTTT,CASSLSWTAGNTIYF
TRBJ1-4,-,TRBV7-9,-,TGTGCCAGCAGTCAAGGAGACAGTCCTAATGAAAAACTGTTTTTT,CASSQGDSPNEKLFF
TRBJ2-1,TRBD2,TRBV5-4,-,TGTGCCAGCAGCTTGACTGTTCTAGCGGGAGTTCCCAATGAGCAGTTCTTC,CASSLTVLAGVPNEQFF
TRBJ2-5,TRBD2,TRBV5-1,-,TGCGCCAGCACCAGCGGGGGTGACCAAGAGACCCAGTACTTC,CASTSGGDQETQYF
TRBJ2-2,-,TRBV5-6,-,TGTGCCAGCAGCTTGGGAACAGTAGACACCGGGGAGCTGTTTTTT,CASSLGTVDTGELFF
TRBJ2-2,TRBD1,TRBV5-1,-,TGCGCCAGCACGGGACAGGGTGGTACCGGGGAGCTGTTTTTT,CASTGQGGTGELFF
TRBJ2-5,-,TRBV6-6,-,TGTGCCAGCAGTTACGCCCAGGGGAAAGAGACCCAGTACTTC,CASSYAQGKETQYF
TRBJ2-2,-,TRBV11-2,-,TGTGCCAGCAGCTTTCCAGGGATAAACACCGGGGAGCTGTTTTTT,CASSFPGINTGELFF
TRBJ2-7,TRBD2,TRBV6-1,-,TGTGCCAGCAATCCGTTGCTAGCGGGGGGAATTGTGCAGTACTTC,CASNPLLAGGIVQYF
TRBJ2-2,-,TRBV5-1,-,TGCGCCAGCAGCTTCCGGGACCTGGGCACCGGGGAGCTGTTTTTT,CASSFRDLGTGELFF
TRBJ2-5,TRBD2,TRBV10-1,-,TGCGCCAGCAGTGAAAGGCGGGGGGGCCGAGAGACCCAGTACTTC,CASSERRGGRETQYF
TRBJ2-7,-,TRBV6-6,-,TGTGCCAGCAGTTATAACAGGGAAGGCGAGCAGTACTTC,CASSYNREGEQYF
TRBJ2-5,TRBD2,TRBV5-1,-,TGCGCCAGCAGCGGATCGCGGGGGGGCGGAGAGACCCAGTACTTC,CASSGSRGGGETQYF
TRBJ1-1,-,TRBV18,once,TGTGCCAGCTCACCGCTCATCATGGGGAACACTGAAGCTTTCTTT,CASSPLIMGNTEAFF
TRBJ1-1,TRBD1,TRBV4-1,-,TGCGCCAGCAGCCTCCCGGGACAGGGGCCGAGGAACACTGAAGCTTTCTTT,CASSLPGQGPRNTEAFF
TRBJ2-1,TRBD2,TRBV5-6,-,TGTGCCAGCAGCTTGGCAACTAGCGTTTATACGGTGGAGTACAATGAGCAGTTCTTC,CASSLATSVYTVEYNEQFF
TRBJ2-5,-,TRBV5-1,-,TGCGCCAGCAGCTTGGGAGCGGGCCCGTTGAGGACCCAGTACTTC,CASSLGAGPLRTQYF
TRBJ1-2,-,TRBV30,-,TGTGCCTGGATAAGGGGGATCGGCTATGGCTACACCTTC,CAWIRGIGYGYTF
TRBJ2-1,-,TRBV2,-,TGTGCCAGCAGGGAATGGGATGAGCAGTTCTTC,CASREWDEQFF
TRBJ2-5,-,TRBV19,once,TGTGCCAGTAGTATGGGGCAGGGAGGGACCCAGTACTTC,CASSMGQGGTQYF
TRBJ2-7,TRBD2,TRBV18,-,TGTGCCAGCTTGGGACTAGCGGGAGGGCTGTACGAGCAGTACTTC,CASLGLAGGLYEQYF
TRBJ2-5,TRBD1,TRBV2,-,TGTGCCAGCAGTGAACCGGGACAGGGGACAGAGACCCAGTACTTC,CASSEPGQGTETQYF
TRBJ2-1,TRBD1,TRBV5-4,-,TGTGCCAGCAGCTTGGCTCCACAGGGGGCGCATAATGAGCAGTTCTTC,CASSLAPQGAHNEQFF
TRBJ2-2,-,TRBV5-8,-,TGTGCCAGCAGCTCTCGGGGCGGCCGTTCGAACACCGGGGAGCTGTTTTTT,CASSSRGGRSNTGELFF
TRBJ1-1,TRBD1,TRBV28,-,TGTGCCAGCAGTACCGGACAGGGGCCCCAATTGTCTTTCTTT,CASSTGQGPQLSFF
TRBJ1-2,TRBD1,TRBV6-1,-,TGTGCCAGCAGTGGGGGGACAGGAGGGAGCTATGGCTACACCTTC,CASSGGTGGSYGYTF
TRBJ1-5,TRBD1,TRBV5-8,-,TGTGCCAGCAGCCGGACAGGGGGCGTGGGCAATCAGCCCCAGCATTTT,CASSRTGGVGNQPQHF
TRBJ2-7,TRBD1,TRBV7-9,-,TGTGCCAGCAGTCTCCGGGACAGGGGGACCTACGAGCAGTACTTC,CASSLRDRGTYEQYF
TRBJ2-4,TRBD2,TRBV6-8,-,TGTGCCAGCCCCAGGGAGGGGCTCTGTGCCAAAAACATTCAGTACTTC,CASPREGLCAKNIQYF
TRBJ2-5,-,TRBV9,-,TGTGCCAGCAGCGTAGGGGCTAGCGCCCTCCAAGAGACCCAGTACTTC,CASSVGASALQETQYF
TRBJ1-6,-,TRBV7-8,once,TGTGCCAGCAGCTTGGCTGGGGATAATTCACCCCTCCACTTT,CASSLAGDNSPLHF
TRBJ2-3,-,TRBV7-8,-,TGTGCCAGCAGCGTCCGGAGGGGGACAGATACGCAGTATTTT,CASSVRRGTDTQYF
TRBJ1-6,-,TRBV5-1,-,TGCGCCAGCAGCGAGCGGACAGCTTCACCCCTCCACTTT,CASSERTASPLHF
TRBJ1-5,-,TRBV6-5,few,TGTGCCAGCAGTTACGGAGGTTCTCAGCCCCAGCATTTT,CASSYGGSQPQHF
TRBJ2-2,-,TRBV5-1,-,TGCGCCAGCAGCTTGGCCCTGAACACCGGGGAGCTGTTTTTT,CASSLALNTGELFF
TRBJ1-5,-,TRBV19,once,TGTGCCAGTAGTACTCCCCAGGGCTGGAATCAGCCCCAGCATTTT,CASSTPQGWNQPQHF
TRBJ2-1,-,TRBV5-1,-,TGCGCCAGTACTAGGACAGACAATGAGCAGTTCTTC,CASTRTDNEQFF
TRBJ2-3,TRBD2,TRBV10-3,-,TGTGCCATCAGTGAGTGGCCAGCGGGAGTGCAAGATACGCAGTATTTT,CAISEWPAGVQDTQYF
TRBJ1-6,-,TRBV4-1,-,TGCGCCAGCAGCCAAGGGGGGACATATAATTCACCCCTCCACTTT,CASSQGGTYNSPLHF
TRBJ2-4,-,TRBV6-4,few,TGTGCCAGCAGTGACTCGTGGGGCCGTCAGTACTTC,CASSDSWGRQYF
TRBJ1-6,-,TRBV27,-,TGTGCCAGCAAGGAGAGGGTCGCTAATTCACCCCTCCACTTT,CASKERVANSPLHF
TRBJ2-7,TRBD2,TRBV30,-,TGTGCCCACGCCGAGGGAGGGGCTGGTAACGAGCAGTACTTC,CAHAEGGAGNEQYF
TRBJ2-3,TRBD2,TRBV4-3,-,TGCGCCAGCAGCCAAACACGGGAGCGGGGGACAGATACGCAGTATTTT,CASSQTRERGTDTQYF
TRBJ2-5,TRBD1,TRBV7-9,-,TGTGCCAGCAGCCCACAGGGGGCTGTGGAGACCCAGTACTTC,CASSPQGAVETQYF
TRBJ1-2,-,TRBV2,-,TGTGCCAGCAGTCCCCGGGACACACCCTATGGCTACACCTTC,CASSPRDTPYGYTF